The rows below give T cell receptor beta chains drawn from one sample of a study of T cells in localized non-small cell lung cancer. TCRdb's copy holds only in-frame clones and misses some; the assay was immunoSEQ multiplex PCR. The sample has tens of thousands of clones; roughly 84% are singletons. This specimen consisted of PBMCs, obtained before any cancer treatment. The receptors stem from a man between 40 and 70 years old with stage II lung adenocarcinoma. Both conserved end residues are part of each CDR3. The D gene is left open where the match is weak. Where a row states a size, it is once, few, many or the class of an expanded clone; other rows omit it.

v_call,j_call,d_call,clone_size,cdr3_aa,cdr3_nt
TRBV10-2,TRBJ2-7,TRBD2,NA,CASSLGGRGYEQYF,TGCGCCAGCAGTCTTGGCGGGAGGGGTTACGAGCAGTACTTC
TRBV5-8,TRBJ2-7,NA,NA,CASSQDLTSAYEQYF,TGTGCCAGCAGCCAAGATCTAACGAGCGCCTACGAGCAGTACTTC
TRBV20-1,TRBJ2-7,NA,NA,CSAAIFAEQYF,TGCAGTGCTGCGATATTTGCCGAGCAGTACTTC
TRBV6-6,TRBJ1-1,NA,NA,CASSLVLENTEAFF,TGTGCCAGCAGTTTAGTTTTAGAGAACACTGAAGCTTTCTTT
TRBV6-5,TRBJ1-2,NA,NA,CASSLEGGDYGYTF,TGTGCCAGCAGCCTAGAGGGAGGAGACTATGGCTACACCTTC
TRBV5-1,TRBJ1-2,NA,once,CASSPGEASGYTF,TGCGCCAGCAGCCCAGGGGAAGCAAGCGGCTACACCTTC
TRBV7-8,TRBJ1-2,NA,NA,CASSPESTTAQQGYTF,TGTGCCAGCAGCCCCGAATCCACGACAGCGCAGCAAGGCTACACCTTC
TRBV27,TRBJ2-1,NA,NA,CASNRGNEQFF,TGTGCCAGCAATAGGGGAAATGAGCAGTTCTTC
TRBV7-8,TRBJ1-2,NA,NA,CASSREVAANYGYTF,TGTGCCAGCAGCCGTGAGGTGGCAGCTAACTATGGCTACACCTTC
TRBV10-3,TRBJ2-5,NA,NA,CAISVGREETQYF,TGTGCCATCAGTGTAGGCAGGGAAGAGACCCAGTACTTC
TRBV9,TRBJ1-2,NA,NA,CASSVEGHGYTF,TGTGCCAGCAGCGTAGAAGGGCATGGCTACACCTTC
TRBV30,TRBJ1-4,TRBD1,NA,CAWSVGGLGSEKLFF,TGTGCCTGGAGTGTAGGGGGCCTGGGGAGTGAAAAACTGTTTTTT
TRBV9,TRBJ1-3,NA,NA,CASSVEEGRAVSGNTIYF,TGTGCCAGCAGCGTAGAAGAGGGAAGGGCAGTCTCTGGAAACACCATATATTTT
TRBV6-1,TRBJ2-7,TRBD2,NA,CAGAGVLDEQYF,TGTGCCGGGGCGGGAGTATTGGACGAGCAGTACTTC
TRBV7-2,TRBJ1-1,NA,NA,CASSLESRATEAFF,TGTGCCAGCAGCTTAGAATCCAGAGCCACTGAAGCTTTCTTT
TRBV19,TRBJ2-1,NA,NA,CASSILAYNNEQFF,TGTGCCAGTAGTATCCTAGCGTATAACAATGAGCAGTTCTTC
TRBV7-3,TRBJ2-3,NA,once,CASSFHPPQNTDTQYF,TGTGCCAGCAGCTTTCACCCGCCTCAAAACACAGATACGCAGTATTTT
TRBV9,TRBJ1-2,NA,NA,CASSVDGQGGYTF,TGTGCCAGCAGCGTAGACGGGCAAGGGGGCTACACCTTC
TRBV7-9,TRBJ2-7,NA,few,CASSLAVNLGEQYF,TGTGCCAGCAGCTTAGCGGTAAATCTTGGGGAGCAGTACTTC
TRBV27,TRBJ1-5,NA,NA,CASSLRQGNQPQHF,TGTGCCAGCAGTTTGCGGCAGGGTAATCAGCCCCAGCATTTT
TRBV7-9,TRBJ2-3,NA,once,CASSLGQPTDTQYF,TGTGCCAGCAGCTTAGGTCAGCCCACAGATACGCAGTATTTT
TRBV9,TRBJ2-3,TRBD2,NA,CASSERGGPDTQYF,TGTGCCAGCAGCGAGCGGGGGGGCCCAGATACGCAGTATTTT
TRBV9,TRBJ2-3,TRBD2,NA,CASSVLAGGPRGADTQYF,TGTGCCAGCAGCGTCTTAGCGGGGGGCCCCAGGGGTGCAGATACGCAGTATTTT
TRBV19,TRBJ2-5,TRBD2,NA,CASTKQAGARKYF,TGTGCCAGTACCAAGCAAGCGGGGGCTAGGAAGTACTTC
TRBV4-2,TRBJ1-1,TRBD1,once,CASSLRTGAEAFF,TGTGCCAGCAGCCTCCGGACAGGGGCTGAAGCTTTCTTT
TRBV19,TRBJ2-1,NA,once,CASSPQGLLSYNEQFF,TGTGCCAGTAGCCCGCAGGGACTTTTATCCTACAATGAGCAGTTCTTC
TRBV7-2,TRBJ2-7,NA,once,CASSLPGPGEQYF,TGTGCCAGCAGCCTACCGGGCCCGGGGGAGCAGTACTTC
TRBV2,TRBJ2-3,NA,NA,CASSGRRTNTDTQYF,TGTGCCAGCAGTGGCCGACGGACGAACACAGATACGCAGTATTTT
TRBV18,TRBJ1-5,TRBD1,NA,CASSPPGQGSFIGQPQHF,TGTGCCAGCTCACCTCCGGGACAGGGCTCCTTTATTGGTCAGCCCCAGCATTTT
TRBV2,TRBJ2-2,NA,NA,CASSDSFTGELFF,TGTGCCAGCAGTGACAGCTTCACCGGGGAGCTGTTTTTT
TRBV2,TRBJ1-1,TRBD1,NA,CASRSGGRTEAFF,TGTGCCAGCAGATCAGGGGGCAGAACTGAAGCTTTCTTT
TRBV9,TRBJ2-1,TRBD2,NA,CASGYSGTNNEQFF,TGTGCCAGCGGGTATAGCGGGACCAACAATGAGCAGTTCTTC
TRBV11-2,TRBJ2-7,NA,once,CASSLGTFYEQYF,TGTGCCAGCAGCTTGGGCACGTTCTACGAGCAGTACTTC
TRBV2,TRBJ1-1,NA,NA,CASNPGAYTEAFF,TGTGCCAGCAATCCGGGGGCTTACACTGAAGCTTTCTTT
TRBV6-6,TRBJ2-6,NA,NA,CASSSTDSGANVLTF,TGTGCCAGCAGTTCGACAGACTCTGGGGCCAACGTCCTGACTTTC
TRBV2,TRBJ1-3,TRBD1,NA,CASSEETGSSGNTIYF,TGTGCCAGCAGTGAAGAGACAGGGAGCTCTGGAAACACCATATATTTT
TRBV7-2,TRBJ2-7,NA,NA,CASSPMGASSTYEQYF,TGTGCCAGCAGCCCCATGGGGGCTAGCTCGACCTACGAGCAGTACTTC
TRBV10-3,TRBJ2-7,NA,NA,CAISIDGYEQYF,TGTGCCATCAGTATCGACGGTTACGAGCAGTACTTC
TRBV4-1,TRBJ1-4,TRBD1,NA,CASSQEGPAGGEEKLFF,TGCGCCAGCAGCCAAGAAGGTCCCGCAGGGGGCGAAGAAAAACTGTTTTTT
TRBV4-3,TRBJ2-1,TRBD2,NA,CASSQRRREVSSYNEQFF,TGCGCCAGCAGCCAGAGAAGGCGGGAGGTCAGCTCCTACAATGAGCAGTTCTTC
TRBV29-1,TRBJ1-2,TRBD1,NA,CSAGTGGSYGYTF,TGCAGCGCCGGGACAGGGGGGTCCTATGGCTACACCTTC
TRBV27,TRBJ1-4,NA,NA,CASSLGGAMEKLFF,TGTGCCAGCAGTTTGGGGGGAGCTATGGAAAAACTGTTTTTT
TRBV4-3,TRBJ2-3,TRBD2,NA,CASSLRRELADTQYF,TGCGCCAGCAGCCTTAGGCGGGAGCTCGCAGATACGCAGTATTTT
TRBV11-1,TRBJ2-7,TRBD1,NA,CASSPEGWTGGSYEQYF,TGTGCCAGCAGCCCAGAGGGATGGACAGGGGGATCCTACGAGCAGTACTTC
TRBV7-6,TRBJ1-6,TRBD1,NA,CASSPGQGSNSPLHF,TGTGCCAGCAGCCCTGGACAGGGGTCTAATTCACCCCTCCACTTT
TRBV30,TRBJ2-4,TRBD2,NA,CAWSSGGQNIQYF,TGTGCCTGGAGTTCGGGGGGGCAAAACATTCAGTACTTC